These 27 T cell receptor beta chains share one sample of origin, sequenced in a study of shared clonotypes between healthy human individuals. Only in-frame clones appear in the TCRdb table, and some are missing; sequencing was by immunoSEQ multiplex PCR. The sample lists some 1,600,000 clones, 95% to 99% occurring once. Source material: naive CD4+ T cells sorted from blood. Subset indicated: CD45RA+ positively selected. The source of these receptors is a man between 25 and 39 years old in good health.

The rearrangement links TRBV6-4 to TRBJ2-1; TRBD2 agrees at 9 bases. The CDR3 extends over 15 amino acids. Germline lookup yields CDR1 MRHNA and CDR2 SNTAGT. The J segment lost 7 bases and the V segment lost 3 bases, leaving 7 bases of the junction unmatched. As DNA, the CDR3 is TGTGCCAGCAGTGAAGGCGGGAGGGGTGGGAATGAGCAGTTCTTC. This sequence encodes CASSEGGRGGNEQFF.

The chain uses TRBV5-4 and TRBJ2-3; TRBD2 matches 11 bases. CDR1 and CDR2 (germline): SGHNT, YYREEE (reference sequence). The V and J ends lost 4 bases and 4 bases, in that order; junction bases with no gene match: 5. CDR3 length equals 15 residues. CDR3 coding DNA: TGTGCCAGCAGCCAGACTAGCGGGACTGCAGATACGCAGTATTTT. The encoded protein is CASSQTSGTADTQYF.

The chain carries TRBV7-7 and TRBJ2-2, with D possibly TRBD1 on 6 matching bases. The germline gives CDR1 SSHAT, CDR2 FNYEAQ (reference sequence). The CDR3 is made up of 14 amino acids. V was pared by 4 bases and J by 1 base, with 7 bases between. The CDR3 region has the DNA TGTGCCAGCAGCTGGGGACAGAACACCGGGGAGCTGTTTTTT. It yields the protein CASSWGQNTGELFF.

The chain combines TRBV18 with TRBJ2-7; 8 bases are shared with TRBD2. This CDR3 has 14 residues. The V gene's germline CDR1 is KGHSH and CDR2 LQKENI. With 2 bases clipped from V and 4 bases from J, the junction kept 4 bases outside the gene matches. The CDR3 loop reads CASSPEAGAYEQYF. CDR3 DNA: TGTGCCAGCTCACCAGAAGCGGGAGCGTACGAGCAGTACTTC.

The chain uses TRBV5-8 and TRBJ2-1; TRBD1 aligns across 8 bases. Germline-derived CDR1 and CDR2 are SGHTS and YDEGEE. The CDR3 length is 15 residues. V trimming: 0 bases; J trimming: 5 bases; junction bases outside the gene matches: 4. The CDR3 bases are TGTGCCAGCAGCTTGGGGACAGGGAGTAACAATGAGCAGTTCTTC. Translated, it gives CASSLGTGSNNEQFF.

The chain recombines TRBV7-2 with TRBJ2-7; no definite D call. Germline CDR1 is SGHTA and CDR2 is FQGNSA. The ends were cut back, 6 bases at V and 4 bases at J, with 13 bases in the middle. This CDR3 region has 13 residues. CDR3 sequence reads: CASRPPSVYEQYF. The CDR3 bases are TGTGCCAGCAGACCTCCTTCCGTATACGAGCAGTACTTC.

The chain combines TRBV28 with TRBJ1-5; D call uncertain. Trimming left V 6 bases short and J 0 bases short, with 6 bases between. This CDR3 region has 13 residues. Germline V CDR1 and CDR2: MDHEN, SYDVKM. The CDR3, as DNA: TGTGCCAGCAGGGTACCTAGCAATCAGCCCCAGCATTTT. It translates to CASRVPSNQPQHF.

V and J are TRBV10-3 and TRBJ2-6; no clear D. The V and J ends lost 3 bases and 0 bases respectively, with 6 bases between them. The CDR3 length is 15 residues. Per the germline V gene, CDR1 is ENHRY and CDR2 is SYGVKD. CDR3 DNA sequence: TGTGCCATCAGTGACAGTCGCTCTGGGGCCAACGTCCTGACTTTC. It codes for CAISDSRSGANVLTF.

The rearrangement uses TRBV5-6 and TRBJ2-1; TRBD2 is a possible D gene (5 bases). CDR3 length: 11 amino acids. Germline V CDR1 and CDR2: SGHDT, YYEEEE. Trimming shortened V by 4 bases and J by 8 bases, and 7 bases separated the two germline ends. The CDR3 DNA reads TGTGCCAGCAGCCGGGAATATGAGCAGTTCTTC. This gives the protein CASSREYEQFF.

The chain combines TRBV28 with TRBJ2-7; D ambiguous. CDR1 and CDR2 from the germline V gene are MDHEN and SYDVKM. Trimming removed 2 bases at V and 6 bases at J, with 14 bases between. The CDR3 has 14 amino acids. The CDR3 here is CASSLVAPISEQYF. CDR3 nucleotides: TGTGCCAGCAGTTTAGTCGCCCCGATCTCCGAGCAGTACTTC.

This clone was seen a single time. Within the sample, other DNA sequences also encode this same CDR3. The genes are TRBV5-1 and TRBJ2-7; D possibly corresponds to TRBD1 (6 bases). This CDR3 is built from 14 residues. V was pared by 1 base and J by 4 bases, with 12 bases between. Germline assignment: CDR1 SGHRS and CDR2 YFSETQ. The CDR3 bases are TGCGCCAGCAGCTTGACAGGGCTCGGGTACGAGCAGTACTTC. It translates to CASSLTGLGYEQYF.

The rearrangement uses TRBV11-2 and TRBJ2-1; D may be TRBD1 or TRBD2 (5 bases each). Trimming stripped 5 bases from V and 9 bases from J, with 17 bases between. There are 14 residues in the CDR3. The germline CDR1 and CDR2 sequences are SGHAT and FQNNGV. For the CDR3, the DNA is TGTGCCAGCAGCCCCCGTTGGGGCGCGGGTGAGCAGTTCTTC. Encoded protein: CASSPRWGAGEQFF. The full variable domain, with the rest looked up from reference TRBV11-2 and TRBJ2-1, is EAGVAQSPRYKIIEKRQSVAFWCNPISGHATLYWYQQILGQGPKLLIQFQNNGVVDDSQLPKDRFSAERLKGVDSTLKIQPAKLEDSAVYLCASSPRWGAGEQFFGPGTRLTVL.

The chain has TRBV10-3 and TRBJ1-1; maybe TRBD1 (6 bases). The germline gives CDR1 ENHRY, CDR2 SYGVKD. The CDR3 totals 13 residues. The V gene lost 10 bases and the J gene lost 2 bases, with 14 bases spanning the gap. The CDR3 loop is CATQDSFNTEAFF. DNA for the CDR3: TGTGCCACGCAGGACAGCTTTAACACTGAAGCTTTCTTT.

The CDR3 bases are TGTGCCAGCAGCTTACTGGTCCGCGATGCTTCGAACACCGGGGAGCTGTTTTTT. It yields the protein CASSLLVRDASNTGELFF. V is TRBV7-9 and J is TRBJ2-2, with D uncertain. The germline gives CDR1 SEHNR, CDR2 FQNEAQ (reference sequence). The CDR3 has 18 residues. V was clipped by 2 bases and J by 0 bases, with 16 bases between them.

CDR3 protein: CAISLGPYEQYF. The CDR3 bases are TGTGCCATCAGCCTGGGACCATACGAGCAGTACTTC. The gene calls are TRBV10-3 and TRBJ2-7; D possibly uses TRBD1 or TRBD2 (5 bases each). The CDR3 runs to 12 residues. Germline lookup yields CDR1 ENHRY and CDR2 SYGVKD. The V and J ends lost 6 bases and 4 bases respectively, with 10 bases between them.

The chain joins TRBV7-2 to TRBJ2-7; TRBD1 matches 7 bases. The ends lost 5 bases at V and 5 bases at J; junction bases unmatched: 12. The CDR3 covers 15 residues. CDR1 and CDR2 from the germline V gene are SGHTA and FQGNSA. The CDR3 protein is CASSGPGTVVNEQYF. The CDR3 DNA is TGTGCCAGCAGCGGGCCGGGGACAGTAGTCAACGAGCAGTACTTC.

This clone was observed once. J is TRBJ2-1 and V is TRBV11-2; D not resolved. The CDR3 is made up of 14 amino acids. V lost 6 bases and J 1 base, leaving 10 bases between the germline ends. Germline V gene data show CDR1 as SGHAT and CDR2 as FQNNGV. DNA for the CDR3: TGTGCCAGCAGTCCCACCCGGTCCTACAATGAGCAGTTCTTC. Translating it yields CASSPTRSYNEQFF.

The chain combines TRBV10-2 with TRBJ1-2, with D hard to call. V lost 8 bases to trimming and J lost 4 bases, with 14 bases between them. The CDR3 consists of 13 residues. CDR1 and CDR2 from the germline V gene are WSHSY and SAAADI. CDR3 protein: CASAAAESYGYTF. The CDR3 nucleotides read TGCGCCAGCGCTGCGGCAGAAAGCTATGGCTACACCTTC.

This chain links TRBV18 with TRBJ2-1, with D unclear. Trimming removed 3 bases from V and 8 bases from J, with 11 bases in between. CDR1 is KGHSH, CDR2 LQKENI, per germline. The CDR3 contains 13 residues. CDR3 residues: CASSPGVGDEQFF. Written as DNA, the CDR3 is TGTGCCAGCTCACCGGGCGTGGGCGATGAGCAGTTCTTC.

The chain is built from TRBV9 and TRBJ2-1; either TRBD1 or TRBD2 may fit D (5 bases each). This CDR3 is 21 amino acids long. Germline V gene data show CDR1 as SGDLS and CDR2 as YYNGEE. Trimming cost V 3 bases and J 0 bases, with 28 bases left between them. The DNA of the CDR3 is TGTGCCAGCAGCGCAACCCGAGGTGGGGGTGGCTACGAAAGCTCCTACAATGAGCAGTTCTTC. Its protein product is CASSATRGGGGYESSYNEQFF.

In its sample, this clone was seen a few times. CDR3 region: CASSKGPGTGISYEQYF. CDR3 nucleotides: TGTGCCAGCAGCAAAGGTCCAGGGACAGGGATTTCCTACGAGCAGTACTTC. This sequence joins TRBV21-1 and TRBJ2-7; the tabulated D call, TRBD1, remains unverified against the DNA. TRBV21-1 is flagged as a pseudogene. This CDR3 contains 17 residues.

CDR3 sequence: CASSQGGGMQTGEKLFF. The CDR3 DNA reads as TGTGCCAGCAGCCAAGGTGGGGGAATGCAGACCGGTGAAAAACTGTTTTTT. The V call is TRBV5-4, the J call TRBJ1-4, with TRBD1 as a possible D gene (5 bases). The CDR3 sequence is 17 residues long. The V and J ends lost 4 bases and 7 bases respectively, with 23 bases between them. Germline CDR1 SGHNT, CDR2 YYREEE (reference sequence).

The genes are TRBV6-5 and TRBJ2-7; TRBD2 is a possible D gene (5 bases). The germline V gene has CDR1 MNHEY and CDR2 SVGAGI. V gave up 2 bases and J gave up 3 bases, with 17 bases separating them. CDR3 length equals 16 residues. The CDR3 loop is CASSYTGSRLDYEQYF. As DNA, the CDR3 is TGTGCCAGCAGTTACACGGGATCACGTCTTGACTACGAGCAGTACTTC.

This clone was seen a few times. V is TRBV5-8 and J is TRBJ2-7, with D tentatively TRBD1 or TRBD2 (5 bases each). The germline CDR1 and CDR2 sequences are SGHTS and YDEGEE. This CDR3 is 17 amino acids long. The germline V and J ends were trimmed by 0 bases and 2 bases, with 18 bases remaining between them. The CDR3 coding sequence is TGTGCCAGCAGCTTGGATTTCGCCGGGACGGGGACCTACGAGCAGTACTTC. This sequence encodes CASSLDFAGTGTYEQYF.

This sequence joins TRBV7-2 and TRBJ2-7; TRBD2 matches 8 bases. In germline, CDR1 is SGHTA, CDR2 FQGNSA. The CDR3 extends over 14 amino acids. Trimming at V came to 5 bases and at J to 2 bases, leaving 5 bases not matched to a gene. The CDR3 loop reads CASSPGGGPYEQYF. The DNA of the CDR3 is TGTGCCAGCAGCCCCGGCGGGGGGCCCTACGAGCAGTACTTC.

The chain employs TRBV18 and TRBJ2-6; D might be TRBD1 or TRBD2, each matching 5 bases. The V and J ends lost 9 bases and 0 bases respectively, with 18 bases between them. The germline gives CDR1 KGHSH, CDR2 LQKENI. The length of the CDR3 is 17 residues. The DNA of the CDR3 is TGTGCCAGTCGTACGGCAGGGACCAGCTCTGGGGCCAACGTCCTGACTTTC. Protein product: CASRTAGTSSGANVLTF.

This chain links TRBV9 with TRBJ2-7; weak D call: TRBD1 (6 bases). CDR3 length: 13 amino acids. Trimming removed 4 bases from V and 3 bases from J, with 11 bases in between. Germline CDR1 reads SGDLS; CDR2 reads YYNGEE. CDR3 nucleotides: TGTGCCAGCAGCCGGGACAAAGACTACGAGCAGTACTTC. Protein sequence: CASSRDKDYEQYF.